This T cell receptor (beta chain) was found in a study of blood T cells in healthy people across ages. The second PCR ran roughly 6 to 11 cycles with a sample-barcoded 5' primer and J-beta primers. TCRdb reanalysed the 5' RACE reads using MiXCR and keeps one entry per CDR3 protein. This sample has over a million distinct CDR3 sequences, with approximately 26% found just once. Deletions cut 4 bases from V and 2 bases from J, with 12 bases between. The CDR3 loop spans 14 amino acids. Germline V CDR1 and CDR2: SGHRS, YFSETQ. This clonotype was observed a handful of times. These data were also reused for a study on T cells of mothers and their children. That paper states: A few healthy Caucasian mothers and their six children donated.

V is TRBV5-1 and J is TRBJ2-5, with D perhaps TRBD2 (5 bases). This TCR came from a girl aged 2 to 10 in good health. Sample: blood. The DNA of the CDR3 is TGCGCCAGCAGCCGGCAACTAGGGCAAGAGACCCAGTACTTC. Protein sequence: CASSRQLGQETQYF. Variable domain in full (rest from reference TRBV5-1 and TRBJ2-5): KAGVTQTPRYLIKTRGQQVTLSCSPISGHRSVSWYQQTPGQGLQFLFEYFSETQRNKGNFPGRFSGRQFSNSRSEMNVSTLELGDSALYLCASSRQLGQETQYFGPGTRLLVL.